This T cell receptor (beta chain) was sequenced during a study of radiation and T cells in renal cell carcinoma. Study-level background: Nephrectomy followed 15 Gy stereotactic body radiation by 4 weeks. General observations from the study: Without pretreatment biopsies, baseline tumor clonotype presence was undetermined.

On this clone: The antigen is not known.

TCRdb's copy holds only in-frame clones and misses some; the assay was immunoSEQ multiplex PCR. The sample has 100,000 to 150,000 clones, around 85% seen once; the top ten hold roughly 6%. The time point denotes: blood 2 weeks post-SBRT. Treatment in this sample: 15 Gy SBRT to primary tumor, nephrectomy 4 weeks later. This renal cell carcinoma was of the clear cell type. Germline loops: CDR1 SGHNT, CDR2 YENEEA. The CDR3 runs 13 residues. V was shortened by 4 bases and J by 3 bases, with 9 bases between the two germline ends. The chain has TRBV11-3 and TRBJ1-1; the D is unclear. This sequence originates from a man between 50 and 59 years old with renal cell carcinoma. Source: blood, taken from a patient whose treatment included radiotherapy and nephrectomy. This CDR3 is CASSSRADTEAFF. The CDR3 region has the DNA TGTGCCAGCAGCTCGAGGGCGGACACTGAAGCTTTCTTT.